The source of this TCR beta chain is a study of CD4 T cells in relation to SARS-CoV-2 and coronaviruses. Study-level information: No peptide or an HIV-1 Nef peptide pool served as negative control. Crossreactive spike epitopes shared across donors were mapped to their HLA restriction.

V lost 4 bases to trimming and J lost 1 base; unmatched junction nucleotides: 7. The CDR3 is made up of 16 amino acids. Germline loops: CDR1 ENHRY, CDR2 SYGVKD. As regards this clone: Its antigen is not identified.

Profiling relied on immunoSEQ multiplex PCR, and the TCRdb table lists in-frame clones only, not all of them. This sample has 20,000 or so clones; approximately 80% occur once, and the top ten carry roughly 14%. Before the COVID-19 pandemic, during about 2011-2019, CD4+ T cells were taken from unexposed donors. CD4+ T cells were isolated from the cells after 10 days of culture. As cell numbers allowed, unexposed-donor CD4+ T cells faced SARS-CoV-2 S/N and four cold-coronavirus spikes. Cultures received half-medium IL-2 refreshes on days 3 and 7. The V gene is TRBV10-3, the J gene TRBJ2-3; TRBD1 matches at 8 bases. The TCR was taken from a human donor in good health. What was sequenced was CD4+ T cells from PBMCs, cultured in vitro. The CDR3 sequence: CAISGGRGLGTDTQYF. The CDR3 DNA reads TGTGCCATCAGTGGGGGCAGGGGGCTTGGCACAGATACGCAGTATTTT.